These T cell receptor beta chains were read from a single sample in a study of T cells expressing NK-cell markers. TCRdb reprocessed the 5' RACE reads and reports one entry per CDR3 protein, with no DNA. The sample totals hundreds of thousands of distinct CDR3 sequences; its top ten clones hold roughly 3.6%. The specimen was blood T cells: a sorted CD56 or NKG2C T cell subset, CD4+ or CD8+ T cells, or bulk PBMC T cells (not recorded which). The receptors derive from a man younger than 35 in good health. CDR3s include the opening cysteine and the closing phenylalanine or tryptophan.

V: TRBV4-2; J: TRBJ2-7; CDR3: CASSQEGQGYEQYF
V: TRBV24-1; J: TRBJ2-1; CDR3: CATSATLRGGDEQFF
V: TRBV24-1; J: TRBJ2-1; CDR3: CATSDSRLRAPSHEQFF
V: TRBV25-1; J: TRBJ1-1; CDR3: CASSVSGGSSRAFF
V: TRBV11-2; J: TRBJ2-5; CDR3: CASTGAGGVTQYF
V: TRBV5-1; J: TRBJ2-7; CDR3: CASSLASVQGRSNEQYF
V: TRBV15; J: TRBJ1-1; CDR3: CATSRDLGMGTEAFF
V: TRBV9; J: TRBJ1-1; CDR3: CASSQQQGGNTEAFF
V: TRBV20-1; J: TRBJ2-3; CDR3: CSARDLHLRDRGIDTQYF
V: TRBV25-1; J: TRBJ1-5; CDR3: CASSELQGQGLAIQPQHF
V: TRBV4-2; J: TRBJ2-1; CDR3: CASSQDWDLDNEQFF
V: TRBV20-1; J: TRBJ2-5; CDR3: CSARPRGVIETQYF
V: TRBV28; J: TRBJ2-4; CDR3: CASRAGPGINIQYF
V: TRBV12-3/TRBV12-4; J: TRBJ2-1; CDR3: CASSHWGAPQGMGNEQFF
V: TRBV20-1; J: TRBJ2-5; CDR3: CSANALAGDFQETQYF
V: TRBV20-1; J: TRBJ2-5; CDR3: CSAGSQDSETQYF
V: TRBV5-5; J: TRBJ2-1; CDR3: CASSFRDRGRIGRNEQFF
V: TRBV18; J: TRBJ2-7; CDR3: CASSPGSTNSYEQYF
V: TRBV20-1; J: TRBJ2-3; CDR3: CSTDSHTSGSTDTQYF
V: TRBV5-1; J: TRBJ1-1; CDR3: CASSLRFTDSQGNTEAFF
V: TRBV15; J: TRBJ2-3; CDR3: CATSREWSHSTDTQYF
V: TRBV30; J: TRBJ1-5; CDR3: CAWNGGGDQPQHF
V: TRBV5-1; J: TRBJ2-3; CDR3: CASSFDFQPDTQYF
V: TRBV11-2; J: TRBJ2-5; CDR3: CASRGGGWETQYF
V: TRBV15; J: TRBJ1-5; CDR3: CATSRDSAGPQPQHF
V: TRBV5-1; J: TRBJ1-2; CDR3: CASSLGPGSGYTF
V: TRBV20-1; J: TRBJ2-3; CDR3: CSATPTSPHTDTQYF
V: TRBV7-2; J: TRBJ2-2; CDR3: CASSPEGRGLAGGTGELFF
V: TRBV25-1; J: TRBJ2-1; CDR3: CASSASITDNEQFF
V: TRBV12-3/TRBV12-4; J: TRBJ1-6; CDR3: CASRSGQLENSPLHF